The rows below give T cell receptor beta chains drawn from one sample of a study of T cells expressing NK-cell markers. Using the 5' RACE reads, TCRdb records one entry per CDR3 protein without DNA. The table for this sample gives 550,000 to 600,000 distinct CDR3 sequences. Sequencing was performed on blood T cells: a sorted CD56 or NKG2C T cell subset, CD4+ or CD8+ T cells, or bulk PBMC T cells (not recorded which). These receptors all stem from a man between 18 and 29 years old in good health. The CDR3 runs from the conserved cysteine through the conserved F or W.

j_call: TRBJ2-1
v_call: TRBV7-2
cdr3_aa: CASSFGTGGRDEQFF

j_call: TRBJ2-5
v_call: TRBV5-1
cdr3_aa: CASSSEGAVSETQYF

j_call: TRBJ2-1
v_call: TRBV11-2
cdr3_aa: CASSQTSGVSSYNEQFF

j_call: TRBJ2-3
v_call: TRBV15
cdr3_aa: CATQRSSDTQYF

j_call: TRBJ2-3
v_call: TRBV28
cdr3_aa: CAAWSTSGTVADTQYF

j_call: TRBJ2-2
v_call: TRBV5-8
cdr3_aa: CASSSRRLNTGELFF

j_call: TRBJ2-7
v_call: TRBV7-2
cdr3_aa: CASSLRRDGLYEQYF

j_call: TRBJ2-7
v_call: TRBV30
cdr3_aa: CAWSVTDEQYF

j_call: TRBJ2-3
v_call: TRBV5-1
cdr3_aa: CASSPSSGSGDTQYF

j_call: TRBJ2-3
v_call: TRBV7-8
cdr3_aa: CASSESILRDRVPDTQYF

j_call: TRBJ2-1
v_call: TRBV10-1
cdr3_aa: CASSDNDQEEFF

j_call: TRBJ2-7
v_call: TRBV15
cdr3_aa: CATSRVDRAGGEQYF

j_call: TRBJ2-3
v_call: TRBV7-2
cdr3_aa: CASSSYPVPQSTQYF

j_call: TRBJ1-1
v_call: TRBV30
cdr3_aa: CAWSVGWGGETEAFF

j_call: TRBJ2-7
v_call: TRBV2
cdr3_aa: CASSGGTSVRDRGTYEQYF

j_call: TRBJ2-2
v_call: TRBV27
cdr3_aa: CASSTYAGELFF

j_call: TRBJ1-6
v_call: TRBV6-2/TRBV6-3
cdr3_aa: CASRRRTGGSPLHF

j_call: TRBJ2-7
v_call: TRBV29-1
cdr3_aa: CSVVATSGSYEQYF

j_call: TRBJ1-1
v_call: TRBV5-1
cdr3_aa: CASSAEDLNTEAFF

j_call: TRBJ1-5
v_call: TRBV12-3/TRBV12-4
cdr3_aa: CASSFSSFQPQHF

j_call: TRBJ2-1
v_call: TRBV11-2
cdr3_aa: CASSSPQTSGRESEQFF

j_call: TRBJ2-3
v_call: TRBV7-6
cdr3_aa: CASSLGVWGRNTDTQYF

j_call: TRBJ2-4
v_call: TRBV5-1
cdr3_aa: CASSSPGLGGAKNIQYF

j_call: TRBJ2-4
v_call: TRBV24-1
cdr3_aa: CATSEGSGRAPNIQYF

j_call: TRBJ2-3
v_call: TRBV6-6
cdr3_aa: CATLAGGTDTQYF

j_call: TRBJ2-1
v_call: TRBV7-9
cdr3_aa: CASRSGAVNEQFF

j_call: TRBJ1-2
v_call: TRBV12-3/TRBV12-4
cdr3_aa: CASSLLGNSGYTF

j_call: TRBJ2-1
v_call: TRBV24-1
cdr3_aa: CATKAAPGRDNEQFF

j_call: TRBJ2-2
v_call: TRBV5-4
cdr3_aa: CASSADPPKGTGELFF

j_call: TRBJ1-6
v_call: TRBV15
cdr3_aa: CATSTWGNSPLHF

j_call: TRBJ2-7
v_call: TRBV18
cdr3_aa: CASSPTAGQGSEQYF

j_call: TRBJ2-3
v_call: TRBV6-2/TRBV6-3
cdr3_aa: CASSYSTGRGRRGSSTDTQYF

j_call: TRBJ2-6
v_call: TRBV12-3/TRBV12-4
cdr3_aa: CASSHQGSGANVLTF

j_call: TRBJ2-5
v_call: TRBV9
cdr3_aa: CASSVTPGGPGETQYF

j_call: TRBJ2-3
v_call: TRBV27
cdr3_aa: CASSLTRGRGTDTQYF

j_call: TRBJ2-4
v_call: TRBV20-1
cdr3_aa: CSAYPGGQGVAKNIQYF

j_call: TRBJ2-5
v_call: TRBV9
cdr3_aa: CASSVTVTGYQETQYF

j_call: TRBJ2-1
v_call: TRBV5-1
cdr3_aa: CASSLGQGVVNEQFF

j_call: TRBJ2-7
v_call: TRBV5-1
cdr3_aa: CASSPPGLAVHEQYF

j_call: TRBJ2-1
v_call: TRBV6-5
cdr3_aa: CASSYLQGYNEQFF

j_call: TRBJ2-3
v_call: TRBV4-2
cdr3_aa: CASSQDPGTSIDTQYF

j_call: TRBJ2-5
v_call: TRBV2
cdr3_aa: CAGGDEQETQYF

j_call: TRBJ2-7
v_call: TRBV5-1
cdr3_aa: CASSANLHEEYF

j_call: TRBJ2-7
v_call: TRBV4-2
cdr3_aa: CASSQERDPTYEQYF

j_call: TRBJ2-4
v_call: TRBV12-3/TRBV12-4
cdr3_aa: CASSDTHTTSGINIQYF

j_call: TRBJ2-1
v_call: TRBV20-1
cdr3_aa: CSARGTSGSSFDEQFF

j_call: TRBJ1-6
v_call: TRBV20-1
cdr3_aa: CSASEEQTYNSPLHF

j_call: TRBJ2-2
v_call: TRBV7-6
cdr3_aa: CASSLGSTNTGELFF

j_call: TRBJ1-2
v_call: TRBV10-3
cdr3_aa: CAISDPEGDYGYTF

j_call: TRBJ1-5
v_call: TRBV18
cdr3_aa: CASSPGQGFQPQHF

j_call: TRBJ2-1
v_call: TRBV19
cdr3_aa: CASSRASGSSYNEQFF

j_call: TRBJ2-2
v_call: TRBV3-1
cdr3_aa: CASSARSGELFF

j_call: TRBJ1-1
v_call: TRBV5-1
cdr3_aa: CASSLGQSIRMNTEAFF

j_call: TRBJ2-5
v_call: TRBV28
cdr3_aa: CASSFEGQIFQETQYF

j_call: TRBJ2-1
v_call: TRBV30
cdr3_aa: CARRGLAGDGSYNEQFF

j_call: TRBJ2-1
v_call: TRBV9
cdr3_aa: CASSVDGTVYLYNEQFF

j_call: TRBJ2-1
v_call: TRBV29-1
cdr3_aa: CSVGQRGEQFF

j_call: TRBJ2-1
v_call: TRBV25-1
cdr3_aa: CASSEYLASGRLYNEQFF

j_call: TRBJ2-1
v_call: TRBV5-1
cdr3_aa: CASSPKAGADNNEQFF

j_call: TRBJ2-2
v_call: TRBV15
cdr3_aa: CATSRDRLAAGELFF